These 26 T cell receptor beta chains originate from one sample sequenced in a study of Tregs in tolerant kidney transplant recipients. The assay was immunoSEQ multiplex PCR, and TCRdb's table has in-frame clones only and misses some. Of fewer than 95,000 clones in the sample, under 95% were seen once. Recipients received nonmyeloablative bone marrow transplants from related graft donors, with transient mixed chimerism. The sequenced sample was CD4+ T cells from blood (PBMCs), obtained 12 months after the transplant. These receptors were collected from a human patient who received a combined kidney and bone marrow transplant. Some T cells could come from the graft donor.

This rearrangement joins TRBV2 to TRBJ2-1, with D perhaps matching TRBD2 (5 bases). Germline V gene data show CDR1 as SNHLY and CDR2 as FYNNEI. Trimming shortened V by 4 bases and J by 4 bases, and 8 bases separated the two germline ends. The CDR3 runs 13 residues. The CDR3: CASSAGGYNEQFF. CDR3 nucleotide sequence: TGTGCCAGCAGTGCCGGCGGGTACAATGAGCAGTTCTTC.

V and J are TRBV28 and TRBJ2-7; perhaps TRBD1 as D (5 bases). The CDR3 extends over 14 amino acids. The germline gives CDR1 MDHEN, CDR2 SYDVKM. V was clipped by 5 bases and J by 2 bases, with 13 bases between them. The CDR3 DNA sequence: TGTGCCAGCAGTCCAGGGTATTCCACCTACGAGCAGTACTTC. It codes for CASSPGYSTYEQYF.

This clone was counted a single time. The chain joins TRBV7-2 to TRBJ2-3; weak D call: TRBD1 (6 bases). CDR3 length: 15 residues. The V end lost 4 bases, the J end lost 4 bases, and 15 bases lay between the germline ends. Per the germline V gene, CDR1 is SGHTA and CDR2 is FQGNSA. CDR3 sequence: CASSSGSKGADTQYF. CDR3 nucleotides: TGTGCCAGCAGCTCCGGGTCTAAGGGGGCAGATACGCAGTATTTT.

The chain recombines TRBV4-2 with TRBJ2-2, with TRBD1 matching over 10 bases. The CDR3 is 15 amino acids. The V segment lost 5 bases and the J segment 3 bases; nucleotides outside the gene matches: 3. CDR1 LGHNA and CDR2 YNFKEQ come from the germline V gene. The CDR3 reads CASSTGTGDTGELFF. In nucleotides, the CDR3 is TGTGCCAGCAGCACCGGGACAGGGGACACCGGGGAGCTGTTTTTT.

This sequence joins TRBV7-9 and TRBJ1-1; weak D call: TRBD1 (5 bases). Per germline, CDR1 SEHNR and CDR2 FQNEAQ (reference sequence). V gave up 2 bases and J gave up 0 bases, with 7 bases separating them. This CDR3 has 14 residues. The CDR3 reads CASSLIQVNTEAFF. As DNA, the CDR3 is TGTGCCAGCAGCTTAATACAGGTGAACACTGAAGCTTTCTTT.

This chain joins TRBV4-1 and TRBJ2-7; 7 bases agree with TRBD2. The CDR3 has 16 amino acids. CDR1 is MGHRA, CDR2 YSYEKL, per germline. V trimming: 3 bases; J trimming: 6 bases; junction bases outside the gene matches: 14. CDR3 in DNA: TGCGCCAGCAGCCAGGGGGGGGGTCGGGCAGCTACCGAGCAGTACTTC. Residues: CASSQGGGRAATEQYF.

The chain links TRBV21-1 to TRBJ1-2; the table's TRBD1 call for D was not verified on the DNA. TRBV21-1 is recorded as a pseudogene. The CDR3 spans 17 residues. CDR3 bases: TGTGCCAGCAGCTTGGGACAGGGGGCTGACCAAACCTATGGCTACACCTTC. The encoded protein is CASSLGQGADQTYGYTF.

The chain joins TRBV19 to TRBJ2-1; TRBD2 matches 7 bases. This CDR3 spans 14 amino acids. Germline trimming cut 3 bases from V and 2 bases from J; bases unmatched to any gene: 1. Germline CDR1 and CDR2: LNHDA and SQIVND (reference sequence). CDR3 amino acids: CASSMREPYNEQFF. The CDR3 region has the DNA TGTGCCAGTAGTATGCGGGAGCCCTACAATGAGCAGTTCTTC.

The chain uses TRBV5-1 and TRBJ2-1, with 8 bases aligning to TRBD2. CDR3 length: 17 residues. The V and J ends lost 5 bases and 0 bases, in that order; junction bases with no gene match: 10. The germline CDR1 and CDR2 sequences are SGHRS and YFSETQ. The DNA of the CDR3 is TGCGCCAGCAGACTTACTAGCGGCCCTCCCTCCTACAATGAGCAGTTCTTC. Protein product: CASRLTSGPPSYNEQFF.

V and J are TRBV5-6 and TRBJ2-3; 13 nucleotides align to TRBD2. The germline V gene has CDR1 SGHDT and CDR2 YYEEEE. The ends lost 3 bases at V and 4 bases at J; junction bases unmatched: 8. The CDR3 consists of 17 residues. CDR3 region: CASSSVGTSGRADTQYF. CDR3 coding DNA: TGTGCCAGCAGCTCCGTCGGCACTAGCGGGAGGGCAGATACGCAGTATTTT.

V usage is TRBV4-1 and J usage is TRBJ1-5; 8 bases align to TRBD1. The CDR3 contains 14 residues. Trimming at V came to 5 bases and at J to 4 bases, leaving 4 bases not matched to a gene. Per the germline V gene, CDR1 is MGHRA and CDR2 is YSYEKL. CDR3 loop: CASSITGGNQPQHF. CDR3 coding DNA: TGCGCCAGCAGCATTACAGGGGGTAATCAGCCCCAGCATTTT.

The CDR3 DNA is TGTGCCAGCAGCTTAAAGGGGATCTCTGAAGCTTTCTTT. This translates into CASSLKGISEAFF. V usage is TRBV7-3 and J usage is TRBJ1-1, with a weak D call TRBD1 (5 bases). The V end lost 1 base, the J end lost 6 bases, and 9 bases lay between the germline ends. Germline V gene data show CDR1 as SGHTA and CDR2 as FQGTGA. This CDR3 spans 13 amino acids.

The chain links TRBV7-6 to TRBJ2-3; D gene ambiguous. CDR3 length: 16 amino acids. Deletions cut 7 bases from V and 0 bases from J, with 17 bases between. The germline V gene encodes CDR1 SGHVS and CDR2 FNYEAQ. CDR3 in amino acids: CASTPNAHTSTDTQYF. As DNA, the CDR3 is TGTGCCAGCACCCCCAATGCGCATACGAGCACAGATACGCAGTATTTT.

The chain links TRBV7-2 to TRBJ2-5; 11 nucleotides align to TRBD2. CDR3 length equals 15 residues. V dropped 5 bases and J dropped 7; count of bases not matched to a gene: 9. The germline V gene has CDR1 SGHTA and CDR2 FQGNSA. The CDR3 sequence: CASSAVAGGPGTQYF. The CDR3 region has the DNA TGTGCCAGCAGCGCAGTAGCGGGAGGGCCTGGGACCCAGTACTTC.

The chain carries TRBV6-5 and TRBJ2-1; 9 bases are shared with TRBD2. This CDR3 has 14 amino acids. J gave up 4 bases and V 8 bases, and 6 bases lay outside the gene matches. Germline V gene lookup returns CDR1 MNHEY and CDR2 SVGAGI. The CDR3 sequence: CASFSAGGYNEQFF. The CDR3 nucleotides are TGTGCCAGCTTTTCTGCGGGAGGGTACAATGAGCAGTTCTTC.

Comments on this clone: The sample has other DNA sequences that encode this CDR3 too. V usage is TRBV27 and J usage is TRBJ2-5; 7 bases are shared with TRBD1. Germline lookup yields CDR1 MNHEY and CDR2 SMNVEV (reference sequence). V was pared by 5 bases and J by 2 bases, with 14 bases of the junction left unmatched. The CDR3 totals 17 residues. CDR3 residues: CASSQRAGTDYQETQYF. CDR3 nucleotides: TGTGCCAGCAGTCAAAGAGCCGGGACAGATTATCAAGAGACCCAGTACTTC.

The chain combines TRBV29-1 with TRBJ2-7, with 7 positions matching TRBD1. CDR1 and CDR2 (germline): SQVTM, ANQGSEA. Losses at the gene ends were 0 bases for V and 2 bases for J; bases not matched to a gene: 7. The CDR3 runs to 15 residues. CDR3 sequence reads: CSVEDFSRGTYEQYF. The CDR3 DNA is TGCAGCGTTGAAGATTTTAGCAGGGGGACCTACGAGCAGTACTTC.

This sequence joins TRBV15 and TRBJ2-1, with D uncertain. Germline values: CDR1 LNHNV, CDR2 YYDKDF (reference sequence). V was shortened by 3 bases and J by 4 bases, with 16 bases between the two germline ends. The CDR3 runs 16 residues. CDR3 sequence reads: CATSSGMVAQYNEQFF. CDR3 bases: TGTGCCACCAGCAGTGGTATGGTAGCTCAGTACAATGAGCAGTTCTTC.

The chain carries TRBV11-1 and TRBJ2-2; 9 positions agree with TRBD1. The CDR3 runs 15 residues. V shed 5 bases, J shed 5 bases, and the junction held 6 bases outside the gene matches. CDR1 and CDR2 (germline): SGHAT, FQDESV (reference sequence). CDR3 residues: CASSKGQGGTGELFF. CDR3 coding DNA: TGTGCCAGCAGCAAGGGACAGGGAGGGACCGGGGAGCTGTTTTTT.

DNA of the CDR3: TGTGCCTGGAGTGTTTTCAGGGTTGAGACCCAGTACTTC. It yields the protein CAWSVFRVETQYF. The gene calls are TRBV30 and TRBJ2-5, with D maybe TRBD1 (5 bases). With 0 bases removed from V and 5 bases from J, the gap between germline ends came to 10 bases. The CDR3 totals 13 residues. The germline V gene has CDR1 GTSNPN and CDR2 SVGIG (reference sequence).

The chain recombines TRBV2 with TRBJ1-5; D ambiguous. Germline V gene sequence: CDR1 SNHLY, CDR2 FYNNEI. Trimming removed 6 bases at V and 3 bases at J, with 21 bases between. The CDR3 loop spans 17 amino acids. CDR3 in amino acids: CASSVPGSIRDNQPQHF. CDR3 nucleotides: TGTGCCAGCAGCGTACCCGGGAGTATAAGGGACAATCAGCCCCAGCATTTT.

The chain is built from TRBV4-3 and TRBJ2-7, with a tentative D call TRBD2 (6 bases). The CDR3 sequence is 12 residues long. V lost 5 bases to trimming and J lost 7 bases, with 12 bases between them. Per germline, CDR1 LGHNA and CDR2 YSLEER. The CDR3 loop reads CASSKRAGEQYF. CDR3 DNA sequence: TGCGCCAGCAGCAAACGGGCGGGGGAGCAGTACTTC.

This sequence joins TRBV7-6 and TRBJ2-2; 7 bases match TRBD1. CDR3 length: 15 amino acids. Germline loops: CDR1 SGHVS, CDR2 FNYEAQ. V shed 5 bases, J shed 6 bases, and the junction held 9 bases outside the gene matches. CDR3 coding DNA: TGTGCCAGCAGCACCCGACAGGGAAGCGCCGGGGAGCTGTTTTTT. Amino acid sequence: CASSTRQGSAGELFF. Complete variable domain (other parts from reference TRBV7-6 and TRBJ2-2): GAGVSQSPRYKVTKRGQDVALRCDPISGHVSLYWYRQALGQGPEFLTYFNYEAQQDKSGLPNDRFSAERPEGSISTLTIQRTEQRDSAMYRCASSTRQGSAGELFFGEGSRLTVL.

CDR3 sequence reads: CASSIGLAGGISYEQYF. CDR3 bases: TGTGCCAGTAGTATAGGACTAGCGGGAGGAATCTCCTACGAGCAGTACTTC. This rearrangement joins TRBV19 to TRBJ2-5; TRBD2 matches 13 bases. Judging by the DNA end, TRBJ2-7 fits better; the J call may be wrong. This CDR3 comprises 17 residues. Looked up from germline, CDR1 is LNHDA and CDR2 is SQIVND (reference sequence).

V gene TRBV18 combines with J gene TRBJ2-7; 8 bases are a match to TRBD2. The germline CDR1 and CDR2 sequences are KGHSH and LQKENI. V lost 0 bases to trimming and J lost 4 bases; unmatched junction nucleotides: 2. The CDR3 sequence is 14 residues long. The DNA of the CDR3 is TGTGCCAGCTCACCACCGGGACTAGGGTACGAGCAGTACTTC. Its protein is CASSPPGLGYEQYF.

The V call is TRBV7-9, the J call TRBJ2-7; 7 bases are shared with TRBD1. The CDR3 spans 15 residues. Trimming at V came to 1 base and at J to 2 bases, leaving 5 bases not matched to a gene. Per germline, CDR1 SEHNR and CDR2 FQNEAQ (reference sequence). In DNA form, the CDR3 reads TGTGCCAGCAGCTTAGTACAGGGGCTCACCTACGAGCAGTACTTC. Translated: CASSLVQGLTYEQYF.